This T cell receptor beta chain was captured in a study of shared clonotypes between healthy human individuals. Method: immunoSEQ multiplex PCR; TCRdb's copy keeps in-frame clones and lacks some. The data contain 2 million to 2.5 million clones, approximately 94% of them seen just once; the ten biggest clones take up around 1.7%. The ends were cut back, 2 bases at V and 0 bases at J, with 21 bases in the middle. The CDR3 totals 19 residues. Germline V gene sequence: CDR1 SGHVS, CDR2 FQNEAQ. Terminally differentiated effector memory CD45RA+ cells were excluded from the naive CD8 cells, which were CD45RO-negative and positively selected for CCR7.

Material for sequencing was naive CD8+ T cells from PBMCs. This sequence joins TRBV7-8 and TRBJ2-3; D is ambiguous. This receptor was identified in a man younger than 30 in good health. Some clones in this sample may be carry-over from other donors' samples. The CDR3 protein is CASSLSWFGEKTSTDTQYF. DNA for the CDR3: TGTGCCAGCAGCTTAAGTTGGTTTGGAGAAAAGACTAGCACAGATACGCAGTATTTT.